Given below is one T cell receptor (beta chain) in context. This entry belongs to a study of blood T cell repertoires in COVID-19. For the study at large: The samples span acute and convalescent COVID-19 from the United States, Italy and Spain.

Sequencing used immunoSEQ multiplex PCR; TCRdb keeps in-frame clones, though not all of them. Found here are 70,000 or so clones, over 65% of them singletons; the top ten hold 35% to 45%. Material: peripheral blood. The TCR originated in a woman in her 70s with acute or convalescent COVID-19.

CDR3 coding DNA: TGTGCCAGTAGTATAGATCTGGCTAGCGGCTACAATGAGCAGTTCTTC. Protein product: CASSIDLASGYNEQFF. This chain uses TRBV19 with TRBJ2-1, with TRBD2 matching 7 bases. V shed 0 bases, J shed 3 bases, and the junction held 5 bases outside the gene matches. From germline, CDR1 is LNHDA and CDR2 SQIVND (reference sequence). The CDR3 length is 16 residues.